This TCR beta chain was sequenced during a study of cytomegalovirus exposure and HLA in healthy donors. In regard to this clone: Antigen specificity is unknown.

Study observations and caveats: Available immune exposure information was restricted to CMV serostatus only.

A multiplex PCR was run with 60 Vbeta primers and 13 Jbeta primers. Produced via immunoSEQ multiplex PCR; TCRdb's table is partial and in-frame only. This table has about 110,000 clones, 79% appearing once. CDR3 length equals 15 residues. Per the germline V gene, CDR1 is MGHRA and CDR2 is YSYEKL. Unmatched junction bases numbered 16, after V lost 9 bases and J lost 10 bases. This clonotype originated in a man under 40 in good health and CMV-seropositive. The V call is TRBV4-1, the J call TRBJ2-1; 9 bases map to TRBD2. Sequencing was performed on PBMCs. CDR3 coding DNA: TGCGCCAGTAAATACGGCGGCGGGGGGGCGGAGGAGCAGTTCTTC. Protein sequence: CASKYGGGGAEEQFF.